This T cell receptor (beta chain) was documented in a study of shared clonotypes between healthy human individuals. General study points: Sampling covered blood only; tissue repertoires likely differ. Of the naive CD4 clonotypes, around 4.7% were shared across several donors. Clonotypes not shared had lower generation probabilities than those common to all four donors.

Recent vaccinations or acute infections were absent in the healthy HIV-negative adult donors. With respect to this clone: Its antigen is unidentified.

The CDR3 spans 14 residues. V lost 3 bases and J lost 7; bases outside the gene matches: 6. The V gene's germline CDR1 is SSHAT and CDR2 FNYEAQ (reference sequence). Sequenced by immunoSEQ multiplex PCR; TCRdb stores in-frame clones only, minus some. Among 150,000 to 200,000 clones listed, approximately 70% were seen once. This receptor was taken from a man aged 25 to 40 in good health. The sequenced sample consisted of memory CD4+ T cells sorted from blood. Subset of the sample: CD45RA-negative fraction. The rearrangement joins TRBV7-7 to TRBJ2-1, with 7 positions matching TRBD2. The CDR3 protein is CASSFSLAVNEQFF. The DNA for the CDR3 is TGTGCCAGCAGCTTTAGTCTAGCGGTTAATGAGCAGTTCTTC.